What follows are 18 T cell receptor beta chains derived from one specimen sequenced in a study of response to subunit inactivated influenza vaccine. TCRdb ran MiXCR on the RT-PCR reads and lists one entry per CDR3 protein. The sample carries fewer than 750,000 distinct CDR3 sequences, approximately 14% recorded once. The input for sequencing was PBMCs from blood, taken roughly 12 days after vaccination. The receptors derive from a man aged 50 to 60 who received an inactivated influenza vaccine.

The V and J genes are TRBV6-1 and TRBJ1-2; 7 nucleotides align to TRBD1. J was trimmed by 0 bases and V by 5 bases; bases with no gene match: 6. This CDR3 spans 15 amino acids. Germline assignment: CDR1 MNHNS and CDR2 SASEGT. The CDR3 is CASSQDRRANYGYTF. CDR3 coding DNA: TGTGCCAGCAGTCAGGACAGGCGAGCTAACTATGGCTACACCTTC.

This sequence joins TRBV6-5 and TRBJ1-3; no reliable D call. Germline assignment: CDR1 MNHEY and CDR2 SVGAGI. The V gene lost 3 bases and the J gene lost 4 bases, with 19 bases spanning the gap. The CDR3 loop spans 17 amino acids. The CDR3 nucleotides are TGTGCCAGCAGTTATTCGCTCTTTGGTATCTCCGGAAACACCATATATTTT. Translating gives CASSYSLFGISGNTIYF.

This clonotype was seen only a few times. The rearrangement links TRBV18 to TRBJ2-7; possible D gene TRBD2, 5 bases. V lost 1 base, J lost 3 bases, and 13 bases lay in between. The CDR3 has 15 amino acids. CDR1 and CDR2 (germline): KGHSH, LQKENI. CDR3 loop: CASSPRRTQSYEQYF. CDR3 DNA sequence: TGTGCCAGCTCACCACGTCGGACTCAGAGCTACGAGCAGTACTTC. The full variable domain, in which reference TRBV18 and TRBJ2-7 provide the parts outside the CDR3, is NAGVMQNPRHLVRRRGQEARLRCSPMKGHSHVYWYRQLPEEGLKFMVYLQKENIIDESGMPKERFSAEFPKEGPSILRIQQVVRGDSAAYFCASSPRRTQSYEQYFGPGTRLTVT.

This rearrangement joins TRBV7-6 to TRBJ2-2; the D is unclear. Looked up from germline, CDR1 is SGHVS and CDR2 is FNYEAQ. The germline V and J ends were trimmed by 6 bases and 1 base, with 9 bases remaining between them. This CDR3 comprises 14 residues. Here the CDR3 reads CASSPFGNTGELFF. In nucleotides, the CDR3 is TGTGCCAGCAGTCCGTTTGGGAACACCGGGGAGCTGTTTTTT.

This clonotype was detected only a few times. The chain recombines TRBV29-1 with TRBJ2-7, with 7 bases that match TRBD1. J was trimmed by 4 bases and V by 3 bases; bases with no gene match: 6. CDR3 length: 13 residues. Germline lookup yields CDR1 SQVTM and CDR2 ANQGSEA. The CDR3 DNA follows: TGCAGCGTTGAGACAGGGTGGAAATACGAGCAGTACTTC. Translating it yields CSVETGWKYEQYF.

The chain links TRBV12-3 or TRBV12-4 to TRBJ2-5; no firm D call. This CDR3 contains 13 residues. The germline V and J ends were trimmed by 6 bases and 4 bases, with 12 bases remaining between them. CDR3 amino acids: CASSWSGRETQYF. The CDR3, as DNA: TGTGCCAGCAGCTGGTCCGGGCGAGAGACCCAGTACTTC.

This clonotype was detected only a few times. This rearrangement joins TRBV20-1 to TRBJ2-5; 7 positions agree with TRBD2. Germline V gene data show CDR1 as DFQATT and CDR2 as SNEGSKA (reference sequence). V trimming: 3 bases; J trimming: 5 bases; junction bases outside the gene matches: 6. The CDR3 covers 13 residues. The CDR3 reads CSARGRGGETQYF. CDR3 DNA sequence: TGCAGTGCTAGGGGGAGGGGTGGCGAGACCCAGTACTTC.

The J gene is TRBJ2-5, the V gene TRBV7-6, with D perhaps matching TRBD1 or TRBD2 (5 bases each). Germline CDR1 SGHVS, CDR2 FNYEAQ. This CDR3 comprises 14 residues. V was shortened by 4 bases and J by 5 bases, with 14 bases between the two germline ends. CDR3 bases: TGTGCCAGCAGCTCCCCCGGGGCCACTGAGACCCAGTACTTC. This sequence encodes CASSSPGATETQYF. Full variable domain (remainder filled in from reference TRBV7-6 and TRBJ2-5): GAGVSQSPRYKVTKRGQDVALRCDPISGHVSLYWYRQALGQGPEFLTYFNYEAQQDKSGLPNDRFSAERPEGSISTLTIQRTEQRDSAMYRCASSSPGATETQYFGPGTRLLVL.

This chain connects TRBV3-1 to TRBJ2-1, with TRBD2 matching 7 bases. The CDR3 runs 16 residues. Germline values: CDR1 LGHDT, CDR2 YNNKEL (reference sequence). V lost 6 bases to trimming and J lost 2 bases; unmatched junction nucleotides: 10. CDR3 coding DNA: TGTGCCAGCAGTCCTACACTAGCGTTGACCTACAATGAGCAGTTCTTC. Its protein product is CASSPTLALTYNEQFF.

The chain is built from TRBV29-1 and TRBJ1-2, with no clear D. CDR3 length: 13 residues. Germline V gene lookup returns CDR1 SQVTM and CDR2 ANQGSEA. V was shortened by 1 base and J by 5 bases, with 11 bases between the two germline ends. The CDR3 is CSVEGGGIYGYTF. The CDR3 nucleotides read TGCAGCGTTGAAGGGGGTGGGATTTATGGCTACACCTTC.

This clonotype was seen only a few times. This sequence joins TRBV13 and TRBJ2-7; the match to TRBD2 covers 12 bases. This CDR3 spans 18 amino acids. V lost 5 bases to trimming and J lost 4 bases; unmatched junction nucleotides: 15. Germline-derived CDR1 and CDR2 are PRHDT and FYEKMQ (reference sequence). The CDR3 nucleotides are TGTGCCAGCAGCACCCGTTCGGGGCTAGCGGGGGGGCTGTACGAGCAGTACTTC. It specifies CASSTRSGLAGGLYEQYF.

The chain joins TRBV10-3 to TRBJ2-7; D is unresolved. Germline-derived CDR1 and CDR2 are ENHRY and SYGVKD. The ends were cut back, 4 bases at V and 6 bases at J, with 19 bases in the middle. There are 15 residues in the CDR3. CDR3: CAISVRVLSSSEQYF. As DNA, the CDR3 is TGTGCCATCAGTGTTCGGGTCCTGTCGAGCTCCGAGCAGTACTTC.

This clonotype was detected a few times. The chain employs TRBV20-1 and TRBJ2-5, with TRBD1 identical over 7 bases. The CDR3 contains 15 residues. Germline V lookup: CDR1 DFQATT, CDR2 SNEGSKA (reference sequence). The V segment lost 2 bases and the J segment 1 base; nucleotides outside the gene matches: 7. As DNA, the CDR3 is TGCAGTGCTAGACCGGGACAGAGAATCCAAGAGACCCAGTACTTC. Protein product: CSARPGQRIQETQYF.

V gene TRBV28 combines with J gene TRBJ2-7; D remains unclear. V shed 6 bases and J shed 6 bases, with 15 bases lying between them. The length of the CDR3 is 13 residues. Germline V gives CDR1 MDHEN, CDR2 SYDVKM. CDR3 DNA: TGTGCCAGCAGGGCAGGTCTGGGTGGCGAGCAGTACTTC. This sequence encodes CASRAGLGGEQYF. Combining the CDR3 with reference TRBV28 and TRBJ2-7 gives the whole variable domain DVKVTQSSRYLVKRTGEKVFLECVQDMDHENMFWYRQDPGLGLRLIYFSYDVKMKEKGDIPEGYSVSREKKERFSLILESASTNQTSMYLCASRAGLGGEQYFGPGTRLTVT.

This clonotype appeared a few times. The chain recombines TRBV20-1 with TRBJ2-3; the D gene is possibly TRBD1 (5 bases). Germline values: CDR1 DFQATT, CDR2 SNEGSKA (reference sequence). This CDR3 is built from 12 residues. The ends were cut back, 8 bases at V and 0 bases at J, with 9 bases in the middle. Here the CDR3 DNA reads TGCAGTTCCAGGGTTAGCACAGATACGCAGTATTTT. Amino acid sequence: CSSRVSTDTQYF.

This clonotype was seen more than once but under ten times. The V and J genes are TRBV6-2 or TRBV6-3 and TRBJ2-7, with 8 bases identical to TRBD2. The CDR3 loop spans 16 amino acids. Looked up from germline, CDR1 is MNHEY and CDR2 is SVGEGT. The V gene end was trimmed by 0 bases and the J gene end by 0 bases; junction bases not matched to a gene: 4. DNA of the CDR3: TGTGCCAGCAGTTACTCGAGAACTAGCGGCTCCTACGAGCAGTACTTC. Translating gives CASSYSRTSGSYEQYF.

This clonotype was picked up a small number of times. The chain recombines TRBV20-1 with TRBJ2-3; 13 bases map to TRBD2. The CDR3 covers 14 residues. The J segment lost 5 bases and the V segment lost 1 base, leaving 0 bases of the junction unmatched. Germline values: CDR1 DFQATT, CDR2 SNEGSKA (reference sequence). CDR3 bases: TGCAGTGCTAGAGGGACTAGCGGGGGAGATACGCAGTATTTT. Translation: CSARGTSGGDTQYF.

This clonotype was recorded a few times. This rearrangement joins TRBV7-9 to TRBJ1-2, with TRBD1 matching over 8 bases. The junction had 8 bases not matched to a gene; V was cut back by 2 bases and J by 0 bases. CDR1 and CDR2 from the germline V gene are SEHNR and FQNEAQ (reference sequence). The CDR3 length is 17 residues. This CDR3 reads CASSLSSGGPANYGYTF. The CDR3 DNA is TGTGCCAGCAGCTTATCGTCAGGGGGCCCTGCTAACTATGGCTACACCTTC.